This TCR beta chain was recorded in a study of graft-versus-host responses after intestinal transplantation. Whole-study context: Recipients across the board were started on anti-thymocyte globulin induction, then kept on tacrolimus and steroids for about 3 years.

Findings and caveats of the study: GvH clones appeared in recipient marrow, some first in ileum or blood.

The length of the CDR3 is 15 residues. Trimming stripped 2 bases from V and 2 bases from J, with 11 bases between. Germline CDR1 reads LGHNA; CDR2 reads YNFKEQ. Responder cells that were proliferating and CFSE-low, both CD3+CD4+ and CD3+CD8+, were sorted after the reaction. Using immunoSEQ multiplex PCR, the repertoire was profiled, and TCRdb retains in-frame clones only, with some absent. The sample shows tens of thousands of clones, 55% to 60% of them seen only once. Sequences were derived from alloreactive CD4+ T cells from a mixed lymphocyte reaction culture, sampled before intestinal transplant. Subset in this sample: CFSE-low proliferating T cells sorted from roughly six-day pre-transplant mixed lymphocyte reaction (GvH or HvG direction). The rearrangement links TRBV4-2 to TRBJ2-3, with D tentatively TRBD2 (6 bases). This receptor was identified in a human patient who received an intestinal transplant. In DNA, the CDR3 is TGTGCCAGCAGCCAAAGGCTAGCGATCACAGATACGCAGTATTTT. Protein sequence: CASSQRLAITDTQYF.